This T cell receptor beta chain emerged from a study of blood T cell repertoires in COVID-19. Study-wide background: Both acute and convalescent COVID-19 samples were obtained from the United States, Italy and Spain.

Assay used: immunoSEQ multiplex PCR; TCRdb lists only in-frame clones, some missing. The data hold a few hundred thousand clones, with 85% observed a single time. Between the trimmed V and J ends, which lost 3 bases and 0 bases, there was a span of 10 bases. The CDR3 is 14 residues long. Germline loops: CDR1 SGHRS, CDR2 YFSETQ. The clonotype was recovered from a woman aged 50 to 60 with active or convalescent COVID-19. Specimen: peripheral blood. The chain employs TRBV5-1 and TRBJ2-7; D might be TRBD1 (6 bases). DNA of the CDR3: TGCGCCAGCAGCTCCTACAGGGACTCCTACGAGCAGTACTTC. This sequence encodes CASSSYRDSYEQYF.